This T cell receptor (beta chain) originates from a study of PD-L1 blockade in urothelial cancer. Overall study: Intravenous atezolizumab, 1,200 mg every 3 weeks, was begun by patients around 2014. In the patient group, about 85% of the roughly 29 were males with bladder-origin urothelial cancer.

This table comes from immunoSEQ multiplex PCR, and its TCRdb copy is limited to in-frame clones, with some not included. Counted here are about 120,000 clones, around nine tenths occurring once; the ten biggest clones make up about 1.5%. Time point of the sample: peripheral blood 6 weeks after treatment start. The receptor's source is a man aged 55 to 69 with urothelial cancer. Sequenced here: PBMCs, sampled around atezolizumab (anti-PD-L1) treatment.

CDR3: CASSAGLTNNEQFF. CDR3 in DNA: TGCGCCAGCAGCGCCGGACTTACGAACAATGAGCAGTTCTTC. The chain is built from TRBV5-1 and TRBJ2-1; tentatively, D is TRBD2 (5 bases). The CDR3 is 14 residues long. Germline V gives CDR1 SGHRS, CDR2 YFSETQ. V lost 4 bases, J lost 5 bases, and 13 bases lay in between.